Listed here are 32 T cell receptor beta chains from one sample, sequenced in a study of blood T cell repertoires in COVID-19. Libraries were prepared by immunoSEQ multiplex PCR; TCRdb keeps only in-frame clonotypes and omits some of them. This table has around 78,000 clones, about three quarters appearing once. Sequenced: peripheral blood. Receptors originate from a human donor in a cohort sampled during active COVID-19.

The chain employs TRBV5-1 and TRBJ1-2; TRBD1 agrees at 12 bases. Unmatched junction bases numbered 11, after V lost 4 bases and J lost 4 bases. The CDR3 consists of 17 residues. Germline V gene sequence: CDR1 SGHRS, CDR2 YFSETQ. The CDR3 DNA is TGCGCCAGCAGCACCGGGACAGGGGGCGCAGGTCTCTATGGCTACACCTTC. Its translation: CASSTGTGGAGLYGYTF.

This chain's CDR3 is CASSVPGQGATDTQYF. Written as DNA, the CDR3 is TGTGCCAGCAGCGTTCCGGGACAGGGGGCGACAGATACGCAGTATTTT. This chain links TRBV9 with TRBJ2-3; the match to TRBD1 covers 12 bases. The junction had 4 bases not matched to a gene; V was cut back by 2 bases and J by 3 bases. Germline CDR1 reads SGDLS; CDR2 reads YYNGEE. The CDR3 runs 16 residues.

The chain links TRBV10-3 to TRBJ2-7; TRBD1 aligns across 10 bases. The CDR3 is made up of 14 amino acids. J lost 3 bases, V lost 6 bases, and 5 bases had no gene match. CDR1 is ENHRY and CDR2 is SYGVKD in the germline V gene. CDR3 in DNA: TGTGCCATCAGAGGGACAGGGGAACACTACGAGCAGTACTTC. Protein sequence: CAIRGTGEHYEQYF.

This chain joins TRBV5-1 and TRBJ2-7; no definite D call. Germline CDR1 and CDR2: SGHRS and YFSETQ. Trimming shortened V by 7 bases and J by 1 base, and 15 bases separated the two germline ends. This CDR3 has 14 residues. CDR3 loop: CASASAPGSYEQYF. The CDR3 DNA reads as TGCGCCAGCGCTTCTGCGCCGGGTTCCTACGAGCAGTACTTC.

The V and J genes are TRBV6-5 and TRBJ1-1; D is ambiguous. This CDR3 spans 15 amino acids. CDR1 is MNHEY, CDR2 SVGAGI, per germline. V was pared by 0 bases and J by 0 bases, with 8 bases between. CDR3 sequence: CASSYSAGMNTEAFF. The CDR3 bases are TGTGCCAGCAGTTACTCGGCGGGTATGAACACTGAAGCTTTCTTT.

The genes are TRBV6-5 and TRBJ1-1; D possibly corresponds to TRBD1 (5 bases). Trimming pared 8 bases from V and 4 bases from J, leaving 11 bases between. The germline gives CDR1 MNHEY, CDR2 SVGAGI. This CDR3 is 12 amino acids long. The DNA for the CDR3 is TGTGCCAGCTGGGCGGGGCGCACTGAAGCTTTCTTT. Residues: CASWAGRTEAFF.

This chain joins TRBV19 and TRBJ1-5; D is possibly TRBD1 (5 bases). V was pared by 4 bases and J by 2 bases, with 15 bases between. The CDR3 extends over 16 amino acids. Germline CDR1 is LNHDA and CDR2 is SQIVND (reference sequence). The CDR3 DNA follows: TGTGCCAGTAGTAACCTCCAGGGCGTGGGCAATCAGCCCCAGCATTTT. Translating gives CASSNLQGVGNQPQHF. Variable domain in full (rest from reference TRBV19 and TRBJ1-5): DGGITQSPKYLFRKEGQNVTLSCEQNLNHDAMYWYRQDPGQGLRLIYYSQIVNDFQKGDIAEGYSVSREKKESFPLTVTSAQKNPTAFYLCASSNLQGVGNQPQHFGDGTRLSIL.

The V gene is TRBV5-6, the J gene TRBJ1-5; 7 bases are a match to TRBD1. The ends lost 3 bases at V and 4 bases at J; junction bases unmatched: 10. CDR3 size: 16 residues. The V gene's germline CDR1 is SGHDT and CDR2 YYEEEE. Here the CDR3 reads CASSSRQGIENQPQHF. CDR3 bases: TGTGCCAGCAGCTCCAGACAGGGCATCGAGAATCAGCCCCAGCATTTT.

The chain joins TRBV27 to TRBJ1-2, with a possible D match to TRBD1 (6 bases). The CDR3 runs to 14 residues. The ends were cut back, 6 bases at V and 4 bases at J, with 15 bases in the middle. Germline lookup yields CDR1 MNHEY and CDR2 SMNVEV (reference sequence). In DNA, the CDR3 is TGTGCCAGCAGACAAACAGGGATGGGCTATGGCTACACCTTC. Amino acids: CASRQTGMGYGYTF.

This clone occurred a few times. The chain links TRBV5-1 to TRBJ2-7; TRBD1 agrees at 9 bases. The CDR3 totals 15 residues. Per the germline V gene, CDR1 is SGHRS and CDR2 is YFSETQ. V was pared by 0 bases and J by 5 bases, with 6 bases of the junction left unmatched. CDR3 nucleotide sequence: TGCGCCAGCAGCTTGGGAGGGACAGGGAAGAACGAGCAGTACTTC. This sequence encodes CASSLGGTGKNEQYF.

This chain joins TRBV14 and TRBJ2-1, with 7 bases that match TRBD2. This CDR3 contains 13 residues. The germline CDR1 and CDR2 sequences are SGHDN and FVKESK. Germline trimming cut 4 bases from V and 13 bases from J; bases unmatched to any gene: 10. In nucleotides, the CDR3 is TGTGCCAGCAGCCTCAACCCGGGGACTACCCAGTTCTTC. Translated, it gives CASSLNPGTTQFF. The full variable domain, with the rest looked up from reference TRBV14 and TRBJ2-1, is EAGVTQFPSHSVIEKGQTVTLRCDPISGHDNLYWYRRVMGKEIKFLLHFVKESKQDESGMPNNRFLAERTGGTYSTLKVQPAELEDSGVYFCASSLNPGTTQFFGPGTRLTVL.

This chain uses TRBV7-9 with TRBJ2-5; a possible D gene is TRBD2 (6 bases). The CDR3 extends over 14 amino acids. V was pared by 6 bases and J by 1 base, with 12 bases between. The germline V gene has CDR1 SEHNR and CDR2 FQNEAQ (reference sequence). The CDR3 loop is CASRNWGVQETQYF. The CDR3 DNA reads as TGTGCCAGCAGGAACTGGGGGGTCCAAGAGACCCAGTACTTC.

The chain combines TRBV19 with TRBJ2-3, with D perhaps TRBD1 (6 bases). The V end was cut by 4 bases, the J end by 6 bases, with 20 bases between. The CDR3 is 16 residues long. CDR1 is LNHDA and CDR2 is SQIVND in the germline V gene (reference sequence). Here the CDR3 reads CASSTDTGWIPDTQYF. DNA of the CDR3: TGTGCCAGTAGTACAGACACAGGGTGGATCCCCGATACGCAGTATTTT.

This chain joins TRBV18 and TRBJ2-5; 8 bases match TRBD1. The CDR3 length is 13 residues. J lost 4 bases, V lost 5 bases, and 3 bases had no gene match. The germline V gene has CDR1 KGHSH and CDR2 LQKENI. The CDR3 loop is CASSSDRGETQYF. CDR3 DNA sequence: TGTGCCAGCTCATCCGACAGGGGAGAGACCCAGTACTTC.

The V gene is TRBV28, the J gene TRBJ1-6; tentatively, D is TRBD1 (5 bases). Per germline, CDR1 MDHEN and CDR2 SYDVKM. With 5 bases removed from V and 6 bases from J, the gap between germline ends came to 17 bases. The CDR3 totals 16 residues. CDR3 region: CASSKQTPQGNSPLHF. CDR3 bases: TGTGCCAGCAGTAAACAGACCCCCCAGGGTAATTCACCCCTCCACTTT.

The V gene is TRBV28, the J gene TRBJ2-3, with 7 nucleotides matching TRBD2. The V gene's germline CDR1 is MDHEN and CDR2 SYDVKM. The CDR3 has 15 amino acids. V lost 5 bases and J lost 2; bases outside the gene matches: 7. DNA of the CDR3: TGTGCCAGCAGTCCCGGGACTACCCACACAGATACGCAGTATTTT. This sequence encodes CASSPGTTHTDTQYF.

The chain is built from TRBV10-3 and TRBJ1-2; 12 nucleotides match TRBD1. With 2 bases clipped from V and 7 bases from J, the junction kept 5 bases outside the gene matches. This CDR3 is 15 amino acids long. Germline V gene data show CDR1 as ENHRY and CDR2 as SYGVKD. CDR3 sequence (DNA): TGTGCCATCAGTGAGCCGGGACAGGGGGCAGGTGGCTACACCTTC. This translates into CAISEPGQGAGGYTF.

The V and J genes are TRBV18 and TRBJ1-1; a possible D gene is TRBD1 (5 bases). Germline-derived CDR1 and CDR2 are KGHSH and LQKENI. Trimming cost V 3 bases and J 1 base, with 15 bases left between them. The CDR3 is 16 residues long. The CDR3 DNA is TGTGCCAGCTCACCCACGACAGATATAGCGAACACTGAAGCTTTCTTT. Protein product: CASSPTTDIANTEAFF.

As to this clone: Distinct nucleotide sequences in the sample also encode this CDR3. This chain uses TRBV5-4 with TRBJ2-6; D may be TRBD2 (5 bases). The CDR3 has 15 amino acids. Between the trimmed V and J ends, which lost 0 bases and 3 bases, there was a span of 7 bases. Germline assignment: CDR1 SGHNT and CDR2 YYREEE (reference sequence). The chain's CDR3 is CASSLGGSGANVLTF. For the CDR3, the DNA is TGTGCCAGCAGCTTGGGAGGGAGTGGGGCCAACGTCCTGACTTTC.

The chain links TRBV7-2 to TRBJ2-2, with TRBD2 matching 10 bases. The CDR3 contains 16 residues. Losses at the gene ends were 4 bases for V and 4 bases for J; bases not matched to a gene: 6. Germline CDR1 reads SGHTA; CDR2 reads FQGNSA. The CDR3 is CASSSRTSGPTGELFF. CDR3 in DNA: TGTGCCAGCAGCTCCCGGACTAGCGGACCCACCGGGGAGCTGTTTTTT.

This chain uses TRBV7-2 with TRBJ2-5; the D is unclear. The V gene lost 3 bases and the J gene lost 2 bases, with 4 bases spanning the gap. Germline V gene data show CDR1 as SGHTA and CDR2 as FQGNSA. The CDR3 contains 12 residues. CDR3 loop: CASSFPQETQYF. The CDR3 DNA follows: TGTGCCAGCAGCTTCCCTCAAGAGACCCAGTACTTC.

Comments on this clone: Other DNA sequences of this sample code for an identical CDR3. The genes are TRBV5-1 and TRBJ2-5, with 9 bases identical to TRBD1. Germline assignment: CDR1 SGHRS and CDR2 YFSETQ. This CDR3 contains 15 residues. V dropped 0 bases and J dropped 2; count of bases not matched to a gene: 2. CDR3 DNA: TGCGCCAGCAGCTTGGCGGGACAGGGTCAAGAGACCCAGTACTTC. It translates to CASSLAGQGQETQYF.

The chain recombines TRBV6-6 with TRBJ2-3; 8 nucleotides agree with TRBD2. With V trimmed by 4 bases and J by 5 bases, 5 bases remained unmatched. In germline, CDR1 is MNHNY, CDR2 SVGAGI (reference sequence). The CDR3 covers 14 residues. CDR3 protein: CASSSGLGGDTQYF. The CDR3 DNA reads TGTGCCAGCAGTTCGGGACTAGGGGGAGATACGCAGTATTTT.

The chain carries TRBV3-1 (or the pseudogene TRBV3-2) and TRBJ2-3; D is unclear. Germline V CDR1 and CDR2: LGHDT, YNNKEL (reference sequence). Trimming shortened V by 5 bases and J by 6 bases, and 12 bases separated the two germline ends. This CDR3 comprises 13 residues. The CDR3 bases are TGTGCCAGCAGCGTCAACGCGCCTGATACGCAGTATTTT. Its protein is CASSVNAPDTQYF.

The rearrangement uses TRBV18 and TRBJ2-5; D is ambiguous. This CDR3 is 13 amino acids long. The germline V gene encodes CDR1 KGHSH and CDR2 LQKENI. Between the trimmed V and J ends, which lost 5 bases and 2 bases, there was a span of 9 bases. The CDR3: CASSFRLQETQYF. The DNA for the CDR3 is TGTGCCAGCTCATTTCGACTGCAAGAGACCCAGTACTTC. The whole variable domain, filled in from reference TRBV18 and TRBJ2-5, reads NAGVMQNPRHLVRRRGQEARLRCSPMKGHSHVYWYRQLPEEGLKFMVYLQKENIIDESGMPKERFSAEFPKEGPSILRIQQVVRGDSAAYFCASSFRLQETQYFGPGTRLLVL.

The gene calls are TRBV15 and TRBJ2-1, with D perhaps matching TRBD1 (6 bases). Germline loops: CDR1 LNHNV, CDR2 YYDKDF (reference sequence). V shed 1 base and J shed 1 base, with 14 bases lying between them. The CDR3 runs to 17 residues. Here the CDR3 reads CATSRVFHRESYNEQFF. As DNA, the CDR3 is TGTGCCACCAGCAGAGTATTCCACAGGGAATCCTACAATGAGCAGTTCTTC.

This chain connects TRBV9 to TRBJ2-5, with TRBD1 identical over 8 bases. The ends lost 4 bases at V and 5 bases at J; junction bases unmatched: 10. Germline V gene data show CDR1 as SGDLS and CDR2 as YYNGEE. The CDR3 length is 15 residues. The CDR3 here is CASSPRTGPSETQYF. CDR3 coding DNA: TGTGCCAGCAGCCCTCGGACAGGGCCAAGCGAGACCCAGTACTTC.

The chain combines TRBV14 with TRBJ1-6; 11 bases fit TRBD1. The CDR3 covers 14 residues. Unmatched junction bases numbered 2, after V lost 6 bases and J lost 7 bases. CDR1 is SGHDN, CDR2 FVKESK, per germline. The DNA for the CDR3 is TGTGCCAGCAGGGGACAGGGGGTGAATTCACCCCTCCACTTT. Translating gives CASRGQGVNSPLHF.

Turning to this clone: The junction departs from germline at one end; a sequencing error may be responsible. J is TRBJ2-7 and V is TRBV7-2; 7 bases match TRBD1. Germline values: CDR1 SGHTA, CDR2 FQGNSA. CDR3 length: 14 residues. CDR3 in DNA: TGTGCCAGCACCTTACAGGGGCTCTCCTACGAGCAGTACTTC. Translation: CASTLQGLSYEQYF.

The chain employs TRBV5-1 and TRBJ2-2; TRBD1 matches 7 bases. With 4 bases clipped from V and 5 bases from J, the junction kept 5 bases outside the gene matches. Germline-derived CDR1 and CDR2 are SGHRS and YFSETQ. This CDR3 has 14 amino acids. This chain's CDR3 is CASSGGQPTGELFF. Written as DNA, the CDR3 is TGCGCCAGCAGCGGGGGACAGCCAACCGGGGAGCTGTTTTTT.

This chain connects TRBV4-3 to TRBJ2-7; 7 bases match TRBD1. The CDR3 is 18 amino acids. The germline V gene has CDR1 LGHNA and CDR2 YSLEER. Trimming at V came to 0 bases and at J to 3 bases, leaving 14 bases not matched to a gene. In DNA form, the CDR3 reads TGCGCCAGCAGCCAAGACCTCCCGGGGACAGATATGTTCTACGAGCAGTACTTC. It yields the protein CASSQDLPGTDMFYEQYF.

This chain connects TRBV19 to TRBJ1-5, with D uncertain. Trimming shortened V by 5 bases and J by 4 bases, and 9 bases separated the two germline ends. Germline V lookup: CDR1 LNHDA, CDR2 SQIVND (reference sequence). The CDR3 loop spans 13 amino acids. Here the CDR3 reads CASSQDGNQPQHF. As DNA, the CDR3 is TGTGCCAGTAGTCAAGACGGGAATCAGCCCCAGCATTTT. Combining the CDR3 with reference TRBV19 and TRBJ1-5 gives the whole variable domain DGGITQSPKYLFRKEGQNVTLSCEQNLNHDAMYWYRQDPGQGLRLIYYSQIVNDFQKGDIAEGYSVSREKKESFPLTVTSAQKNPTAFYLCASSQDGNQPQHFGDGTRLSIL.